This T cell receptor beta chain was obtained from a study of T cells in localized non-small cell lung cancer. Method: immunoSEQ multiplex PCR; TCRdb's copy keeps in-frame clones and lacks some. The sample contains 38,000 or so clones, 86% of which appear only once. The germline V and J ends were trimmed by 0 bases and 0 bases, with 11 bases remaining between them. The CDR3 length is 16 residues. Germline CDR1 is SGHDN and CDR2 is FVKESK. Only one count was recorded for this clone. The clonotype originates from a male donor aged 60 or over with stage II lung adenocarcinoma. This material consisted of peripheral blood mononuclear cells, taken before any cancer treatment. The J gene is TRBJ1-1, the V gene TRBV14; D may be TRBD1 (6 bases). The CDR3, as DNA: TGTGCCAGCAGCCAAGATCTAGGGGGGGTGAACACTGAAGCTTTCTTT. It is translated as CASSQDLGGVNTEAFF.